Reported below is one T cell receptor (beta chain). Its antigen is currently unknown. Repertoires were generated with immunoSEQ multiplex PCR, while TCRdb's copy carries only in-frame clones and drops some. The sample shows around 70,000 clones, about 90% of them seen only once. The entry originates in a study of T cell responses to AZD1222 COVID-19 vaccine. The CDR3 runs 14 residues. CDR1 SGHDT and CDR2 YYEEEE come from the germline V gene. V lost 3 bases and J lost 10, with 16 bases in between. Overall study results and limits: Mostly white British, mostly female donors; authors suggested clonal diversity may be underestimated. At baseline, just a handful of AZD1222 recipients tested seropositive. Spike-spanning, vaccine-associated CD4 TCRs were dominant at 160-218 and 743-854.

Specimen: peripheral blood, collected 28 days after the second AZD1222 dose. The origin of this receptor is an adult who received the AZD1222 COVID-19 vaccine. The chain uses TRBV5-6 and TRBJ1-4; a weak D match, TRBD1 (5 bases). The CDR3 DNA reads as TGTGCCAGCAGCTCAGACAGTAGTACCCGAAAACTGTTTTTT. Its translation: CASSSDSSTRKLFF.